These 8 T cell receptor beta chains were sequenced from one sample in a study of CD8+CD57+ T cells in acquired aplastic anemia listed by TCRdb under 2018. Data came from an Illumina HiSeq 2000. Genomic DNA served as template for TCR beta VDJ combination and CDR3 sequence profiling. Starting from the raw public reads, TCRdb applied fastp trimming at Q25, assembled clones with MiXCR and retained in-frame beta chains. Here each entry gathers all rows of one CDR3 protein and keeps the most common genes and DNA. The sample table shows around 230,000 distinct CDR3 sequences, and 60% to 65% are seen once. Together, the top ten hold around 28% of the sample. The sequenced sample was sorted CD4+, CD8+, or CD8+CD57+ T cells (not recorded which) from PBMCs. Source of these receptors: a human donor in good health.

The rearrangement uses TRBV5-6 and TRBJ1-2; D remains ambiguous. Trimming left V 10 bases short and J 0 bases short, with 10 bases between. The CDR3 consists of 12 residues. The germline V gene has CDR1 SGHDT and CDR2 YYEEEE. This CDR3 is CASRRANYGYTF. The CDR3 DNA reads as TGTGCCTCCCGGCGAGCTAACTATGGCTACACCTTC.

On this clonotype: No conserved phenylalanine or tryptophan is present at the end of the CDR3, so a read error is the likely explanation. The DNA is left out, because the CDR3 cannot be placed on it with certainty; the CDR3 is given as TCRdb lists it. CDR3 region: CASRHPSQEVGRTGELFL. The V call is TRBV12-3 or TRBV12-4, the J call TRBJ2-1; the table's D gene call, TRBD1, was not cross checked with the DNA. The CDR3 adds up to 18 amino acids, both ends counted.

The gene calls are TRBV6-4 and TRBJ2-3; 10 positions agree with TRBD1. Germline CDR1 is MRHNA and CDR2 is SNTAGT. V shed 6 bases, J shed 5 bases, and the junction held 5 bases outside the gene matches. The length of the CDR3 is 14 residues. CDR3 amino acids: CASSPWDRGDTQYF. The CDR3 DNA follows: TGTGCCAGCAGCCCGTGGGACAGGGGAGATACGCAGTATTTT.

The V and J genes are TRBV7-2 and TRBJ2-1; D is uncertain. Deletions cut 5 bases from V and 4 bases from J, with 9 bases between. The CDR3 contains 13 residues. Per germline, CDR1 SGHTA and CDR2 FQGNSA. The CDR3 coding sequence is TGTGCCAGCAGCGACCTAGGGTACAATGAGCAGTTCTTC. This translates into CASSDLGYNEQFF.

V and J are TRBV10-2 and TRBJ2-1; TRBD2 agrees at 7 bases. CDR3 size: 13 residues. V lost 9 bases and J lost 6; bases outside the gene matches: 8. CDR1 is WSHSY, CDR2 SAAADI, per germline. CDR3 in amino acids: CASSTGTINEQFF. The CDR3 DNA follows: TGCGCCAGTTCGACCGGGACTATCAATGAGCAGTTCTTC.

The CDR3 here is CASSLGDRGEQFF. In DNA form, the CDR3 reads TGTGCCAGCAGTTTGGGGGATCGGGGTGAGCAGTTCTTC. V is TRBV7-9 and J is TRBJ2-1; either TRBD1 or TRBD2 may fit D (5 bases each). The CDR3 has 13 amino acids. Per germline, CDR1 SEHNR and CDR2 FQNEAQ (reference sequence). The V and J ends lost 6 bases and 9 bases respectively, with 15 bases between them.

This clonotype was counted ten times or more. The genes are TRBV9 and TRBJ1-1; D not resolved. The CDR3 runs 15 residues. Germline CDR1 and CDR2: SGDLS and YYNGEE. The ends were cut back, 3 bases at V and 0 bases at J, with 12 bases in the middle. The CDR3 region is CASSGPETMNTEAFF. CDR3 nucleotide sequence: TGTGCCAGCAGCGGTCCAGAGACAATGAACACTGAAGCTTTCTTT.

The CDR3 is CATSSGLAGNNEQFF. In DNA, the CDR3 is TGTGCCACCAGCTCAGGACTAGCGGGCAACAATGAGCAGTTCTTC. V usage is TRBV15 and J usage is TRBJ2-1, with 11 bases fitting TRBD2. The V gene end was trimmed by 5 bases and the J gene end by 5 bases; junction bases not matched to a gene: 5. Germline V lookup: CDR1 LNHNV, CDR2 YYDKDF (reference sequence). The CDR3 sequence is 15 residues long.